The 20 T cell receptor beta chains below were found in one sample sequenced in a study of shared clonotypes between healthy human individuals. Profiled with immunoSEQ multiplex PCR; TCRdb holds only in-frame clones, not every one. Of approximately 97,000 clones in the sample, roughly 69% were seen once. Sequenced material: memory CD8+ T cells sorted from blood. The sample's subset: CD45RO+ cells pooled with CCR7-negative TemRA cells. The receptors shown here come from a man younger than 45 in good health.

This clone was picked up a small number of times. V is TRBV7-9 and J is TRBJ2-5; 11 nucleotides agree with TRBD2. V shed 4 bases and J 4 bases; nucleotides not matched to a gene: 8. CDR3 length equals 16 residues. The germline V gene has CDR1 SEHNR and CDR2 FQNEAQ (reference sequence). The CDR3 here is CASSYSLAGESETQYF. DNA of the CDR3: TGTGCCAGCAGCTACTCACTAGCGGGAGAATCAGAGACCCAGTACTTC.

This clone was detected only a few times. V and J are TRBV28 and TRBJ2-7; D remains ambiguous. The CDR3 contains 12 residues. Trimming cost V 4 bases and J 2 bases, with 6 bases left between them. From germline, CDR1 is MDHEN and CDR2 SYDVKM. The CDR3 loop is CASSWVPYEQYF. CDR3 sequence (DNA): TGTGCCAGCAGTTGGGTCCCCTACGAGCAGTACTTC.

The V gene is TRBV7-6, the J gene TRBJ2-3; D uncertain. The CDR3 extends over 14 amino acids. Per the germline V gene, CDR1 is SGHVS and CDR2 is FNYEAQ. Trimming left V 1 base short and J 6 bases short, with 11 bases between. The CDR3 DNA follows: TGTGCCAGCAGCTTAGACTTGGTTGGGGATACGCAGTATTTT. As protein: CASSLDLVGDTQYF.

This clone was observed a handful of times. The chain has TRBV2 and TRBJ2-5; possibly TRBD2 for D (6 bases). V was shortened by 0 bases and J by 5 bases, with 10 bases between the two germline ends. This CDR3 has 14 amino acids. CDR1 is SNHLY, CDR2 FYNNEI, per germline. CDR3 sequence: CASSEAGGRETQYF. The CDR3 DNA sequence: TGTGCCAGCAGTGAAGCGGGAGGTCGGGAGACCCAGTACTTC.

The CDR3 coding sequence is TGTGCCAGCAGACCCGGGGTGGTGGGGGCGAATCAGCCCCAGCATTTT. Translation: CASRPGVVGANQPQHF. The chain uses TRBV28 and TRBJ1-5, with a tentative D call TRBD1 (6 bases). CDR1 is MDHEN, CDR2 SYDVKM, per germline. V was pared by 6 bases and J by 4 bases, with 19 bases between. This CDR3 region has 16 residues.

CDR3 nucleotides: TGTGCCAGCAGCTGGACTAGCGGCTACGAGCAGTACTTC. It is translated as CASSWTSGYEQYF. This rearrangement joins TRBV11-2 to TRBJ2-7; 10 bases align to TRBD2. CDR1 is SGHAT and CDR2 is FQNNGV in the germline V gene. This CDR3 is 13 amino acids long. V was clipped by 4 bases and J by 3 bases; unmatched bases: 0. The full variable domain, in which reference TRBV11-2 and TRBJ2-7 provide the parts outside the CDR3, is EAGVAQSPRYKIIEKRQSVAFWCNPISGHATLYWYQQILGQGPKLLIQFQNNGVVDDSQLPKDRFSAERLKGVDSTLKIQPAKLEDSAVYLCASSWTSGYEQYFGPGTRLTVT.

The chain combines TRBV2 with TRBJ2-3; D might be TRBD1 or TRBD2, each matching 6 bases. In germline, CDR1 is SNHLY, CDR2 FYNNEI. With 10 bases removed from V and 2 bases from J, the gap between germline ends came to 16 bases. The CDR3 sequence is 14 residues long. Here the CDR3 DNA reads TGTGCCACCAGGTGGGGGGCTGACACAGATACGCAGTATTTT. Protein product: CATRWGADTDTQYF.

The rearrangement links TRBV9 to TRBJ1-2, with D perhaps TRBD1 (5 bases). This CDR3 has 16 residues. CDR1 is SGDLS and CDR2 is YYNGEE in the germline V gene. Trimming cost V 6 bases and J 4 bases, with 22 bases left between them. CDR3 sequence: CASTGGWGKDSYGYTF. In nucleotides, the CDR3 is TGTGCCAGCACGGGCGGGTGGGGGAAGGATAGCTATGGCTACACCTTC.

Concerning this clone: A read error likely explains this, since a far larger clone differs by one base. The chain couples TRBV19 to TRBJ2-1; 12 bases map to TRBD2. The CDR3 runs to 15 residues. The germline V gene encodes CDR1 LNHDA and CDR2 SQIVND (reference sequence). V shed 5 bases and J 4 bases; nucleotides not matched to a gene: 3. The CDR3 nucleotides are TGTGCCAGTAGTGCCGGACTAGCGGGATACAATGAGCAGTTCTTC. It specifies CASSAGLAGYNEQFF.

V usage is TRBV19 and J usage is TRBJ2-1; TRBD1 or TRBD2 may be the D gene (5 bases each). CDR1 and CDR2 (germline): LNHDA, SQIVND (reference sequence). The V end was cut by 5 bases, the J end by 0 bases, with 11 bases between. The CDR3 covers 15 residues. CDR3 sequence: CASSLEGISYNEQFF. The CDR3 DNA sequence: TGTGCCAGTAGTCTTGAGGGGATCTCCTACAATGAGCAGTTCTTC.

The genes are TRBV2 and TRBJ2-7; D could derive from TRBD1 or TRBD2 (5 bases each). V lost 8 bases to trimming and J lost 2 bases, with 7 bases between them. Germline CDR1 is SNHLY and CDR2 is FYNNEI. The CDR3 consists of 11 residues. The CDR3 loop reads CASGDAYEQYF. The CDR3 DNA is TGTGCCAGCGGGGACGCCTACGAGCAGTACTTC.

The chain joins TRBV6-5 to TRBJ1-5, with a weak D call TRBD1 (6 bases). Between the trimmed V and J ends, which lost 6 bases and 3 bases, there was a span of 12 bases. This CDR3 spans 14 amino acids. Germline V CDR1 and CDR2: MNHEY, SVGAGI. In DNA, the CDR3 is TGTGCCAGCAGCCCGGACAGTATCAATCAGCCCCAGCATTTT. This gives the protein CASSPDSINQPQHF.

The chain couples TRBV7-9 to TRBJ1-5; 7 nucleotides align to TRBD1. The CDR3 is 14 amino acids. CDR1 is SEHNR, CDR2 FQNEAQ, per germline (reference sequence). Unmatched junction bases numbered 6, after V lost 4 bases and J lost 6 bases. CDR3: CASSWDSPSQPQHF. The CDR3 nucleotides read TGTGCCAGCAGCTGGGACAGCCCCAGTCAGCCCCAGCATTTT.

Concerning this clone: The same CDR3 can be traced to other DNA sequences in this sample. The V gene is TRBV29-1, the J gene TRBJ1-1; D call uncertain. V dropped 5 bases and J dropped 0 bases, with 7 bases sitting between them. The V gene's germline CDR1 is SQVTM and CDR2 ANQGSEA. The length of the CDR3 is 12 residues. The CDR3 DNA sequence: TGCAGCGTTCGTCCAATGAACACTGAAGCTTTCTTT. The encoded protein is CSVRPMNTEAFF.

The rearrangement uses TRBV15 and TRBJ2-5; TRBD1 aligns across 7 bases. The ends lost 4 bases at V and 2 bases at J; junction bases unmatched: 4. Germline loops: CDR1 LNHNV, CDR2 YYDKDF (reference sequence). The CDR3 has 14 amino acids. CDR3 nucleotide sequence: TGTGCCACCAGCAAAGGGACAGCTCAAGAGACCCAGTACTTC. Amino acid sequence: CATSKGTAQETQYF. Drawing the rest from reference TRBV15 and TRBJ2-5, the complete variable domain is DAMVIQNPRYQVTQFGKPVTLSCSQTLNHNVMYWYQQKSSQAPKLLFHYYDKDFNNEADTPDNFQSRRPNTSFCFLDIRSPGLGDTAMYLCATSKGTAQETQYFGPGTRLLVL.

A note on this clone: A read error may be the cause here, since a much bigger clone is one base away. This chain links TRBV7-9 with TRBJ2-2, with TRBD2 matching over 7 bases. The CDR3 extends over 15 amino acids. The germline V gene has CDR1 SEHNR and CDR2 FQNEAQ (reference sequence). The V and J ends lost 5 bases and 11 bases, in that order; junction bases with no gene match: 14. CDR3 nucleotides: TGTGCCAGCAGCCCACCGGACAAGGGAGGGGTCGAGCTGTTTTTT. This translates into CASSPPDKGGVELFF.

The chain employs TRBV19 and TRBJ2-2, with D perhaps TRBD2 (7 bases). Germline CDR1 is LNHDA and CDR2 is SQIVND (reference sequence). The CDR3 spans 13 residues. The V end was cut by 7 bases, the J end by 10 bases, with 16 bases between. The CDR3 sequence is CASTAWGGAELFF. CDR3 DNA sequence: TGTGCCAGTACCGCTTGGGGGGGCGCGGAGCTGTTTTTT.

The J gene is TRBJ2-4, the V gene TRBV27; D may be TRBD1 (6 bases). The CDR3 sequence is 13 residues long. Germline values: CDR1 MNHEY, CDR2 SMNVEV (reference sequence). V gave up 6 bases and J gave up 9 bases, with 15 bases separating them. The CDR3 loop reads CASSLHRDRIQYF. CDR3 DNA sequence: TGTGCCAGCAGCCTACACAGGGATCGCATTCAGTACTTC.

The rearrangement joins TRBV29-1 to TRBJ2-5; TRBD2 agrees at 8 bases. V lost 8 bases and J lost 5; bases outside the gene matches: 10. CDR1 SQVTM and CDR2 ANQGSEA come from the germline V gene. The CDR3 loop spans 13 amino acids. The CDR3 region is CSFRSGRSETQYF. The CDR3 coding sequence is TGCAGCTTCCGAAGCGGGAGAAGTGAGACCCAGTACTTC.

This chain connects TRBV7-8 to TRBJ2-5; a possible D gene is TRBD1 (7 bases). Germline CDR1 SGHVS, CDR2 FQNEAQ. The CDR3 is 16 residues long. The V end was cut by 2 bases, the J end by 2 bases, with 15 bases between. CDR3 region: CASSLRLTGTQETQYF. CDR3 nucleotides: TGTGCCAGCAGCTTAAGGTTGACAGGGACTCAAGAGACCCAGTACTTC.